A selection of T cell receptor beta chains follows, all from one sample in a study of cytomegalovirus exposure and HLA in healthy donors. Method: immunoSEQ multiplex PCR; TCRdb's copy keeps in-frame clones and lacks some. Among approximately 88,000 clones listed, over 70% were seen once. Sequencing was performed on PBMCs. These receptors all come from a young man in good health and CMV-seropositive. Each CDR3 is given with its conserved first and last residue. D genes are given only for firm matches. For some rows the clone size is stated as once, few or many, or as a class when expanded; others skip it.

abundance	j_gene	v_gene	d_gene	CDR3nt	CDR3aa
.	TRBJ2-1	TRBV7-7	TRBD1	TGTGCTAGCAGCTTATCGACAGGGGGGAATGAGCAGTTCTTC	CASSLSTGGNEQFF
.	TRBJ2-7	TRBV28	.	TGTGCCAGCAGCACGGACTGGCCCCCCGAGCAGTACTTC	CASSTDWPPEQYF
.	TRBJ2-7	TRBV28	TRBD2	TGTGCCAGCAGTCCCCCCGGGACTAGCGGGAGTCTGTACTTC	CASSPPGTSGSLYF
.	TRBJ2-7	TRBV6-5	TRBD2	TGTGCCAGCACCTCCGGACTAGTTCGTTTCGAGCAGTACTTC	CASTSGLVRFEQYF
.	TRBJ2-5	TRBV7-9	TRBD1	TGTGCCAGCACCGAATGGACAGGGAAAGAGACCCAGTACTTC	CASTEWTGKETQYF
once	TRBJ2-7	TRBV4-1	TRBD2	TGCGCCAGCAGCCTCCGATTGACTAGCGGGAGCTACGAGCAGTACTTC	CASSLRLTSGSYEQYF
.	TRBJ2-5	TRBV28	TRBD2	TGTGCCAGCGCTAATGTAGCGGGAGTGGGCCAAGAGACCCAGTACTTC	CASANVAGVGQETQYF
.	TRBJ2-5	TRBV5-1	.	TGCGCCAGCAGCTTAGACAGTTCAGAGACCCAGTACTTC	CASSLDSSETQYF
.	TRBJ1-2	TRBV29-1	.	TGCAGCGTCGGGGGGGCAGGTTCTGGTGGCTACACCTTC	CSVGGAGSGGYTF
.	TRBJ1-1	TRBV28	TRBD1	TGTGCCAGCAGTTTTGACAGGGTTTATACGGACACTGAAGCTTTCTTT	CASSFDRVYTDTEAFF
.	TRBJ2-7	TRBV29-1	.	TGCAGCGTTCGAAGGGGCTACGAGCAGTACTTC	CSVRRGYEQYF
.	TRBJ1-1	TRBV5-4	.	TGTGCCAGCAGCGTTGGGGGCTGGGGGATGAACACTGAAGCTTTCTTT	CASSVGGWGMNTEAFF
.	TRBJ2-2	TRBV5-1	.	TGCGCCAGCAGCTTGGCACTCCTCCCCCCCGGGGAGCTGTTTTTT	CASSLALLPPGELFF
.	TRBJ1-1	TRBV9	.	TGTGCCAGCAGCCCAGGGTGGGGGAACACTGAAGCTTTCTTT	CASSPGWGNTEAFF
once	TRBJ2-7	TRBV10-3	TRBD1	TGTGCCATCAGAACCGGGACAGGGTTCCACGAGCAGTACTTC	CAIRTGTGFHEQYF
.	TRBJ2-7	TRBV7-9	.	TGTGCCAGCAGCTCAGACAGAACCTACGAGCAGTACTTC	CASSSDRTYEQYF
.	TRBJ2-3	TRBV28	.	TGTGCCAGCAGTCATCGGACCGTGGAGGTGGGTACGCAGTATTTT	CASSHRTVEVGTQYF
.	TRBJ2-1	TRBV29-1	TRBD2	TGCAGCGTGGTCCCGGGACTAGCGCAGAATGAGCAGTTCTTC	CSVVPGLAQNEQFF
.	TRBJ2-7	TRBV10-2	.	TGCGCCAGCAGGAGTACTACAGGGACGGGGTCCTACGAGCAGTACTTC	CASRSTTGTGSYEQYF
.	TRBJ1-4	TRBV11-2	TRBD1	TGTGCCAGCAGCTCCGGGACAGGGAGGAGGGAAAAACTGTTTTTT	CASSSGTGRREKLFF
.	TRBJ2-7	TRBV29-1	.	TGCAGCGTTGGGGCTTGCGAGCAGTACTTC	CSVGACEQYF
.	TRBJ1-5	TRBV2	TRBD1	TGTGCCAGCAGGCAACAGGGGGCGGCAAATCAGCCCCAGCATTTT	CASRQQGAANQPQHF
.	TRBJ1-5	TRBV1	.	TGCACCAGCAGCCAAGGCGACAGGGGGCGACCCCGAACCTATCAGCCCCAGCATTTT	CTSSQGDRGRPRTYQPQHF
few	TRBJ1-2	TRBV6-5	TRBD1	TGTGCCAGCAGTTACTCCGGGACAGATGGGTATGGCTACACCTTC	CASSYSGTDGYGYTF
few	TRBJ2-2	TRBV25-1	TRBD1	TGTGCCAGCTCCAACTGGGGACAGGTGAACACCGGGGAGCTGTTTTTT	CASSNWGQVNTGELFF
.	TRBJ1-1	TRBV29-1	.	TGCAGCTCGGGGAGGGGAGGCTTAAGGAACACTGAAGCTTTCTTT	CSSGRGGLRNTEAFF
.	TRBJ2-2	TRBV13	.	TGTGCCAGCAGCTTAACCAGGGGTGCCGGGGAGCTGTTTTTT	CASSLTRGAGELFF
.	TRBJ2-1	TRBV6-5	.	TGTGCCAGCAGTTACTCGGCCGGGAGAAATGAGCAGTTCTTC	CASSYSAGRNEQFF
.	TRBJ2-3	TRBV29-1	TRBD2	TGCAGCGTTGTGGGAGGGGGCACAGATACGCAGTATTTT	CSVVGGGTDTQYF
few	TRBJ1-5	TRBV6-1	.	TGTGCCAGCAGGGGGGAGGGGCGTCAGCCCCAGCATTTT	CASRGEGRQPQHF
.	TRBJ2-7	TRBV6-5	.	TGTGCCAGCAGCCAAGACAGCTACGAGCAGTACTTC	CASSQDSYEQYF
.	TRBJ2-7	TRBV4-1	.	TGCGCCAGCAGCCAAGTACAGATAACTCCAGACGAGCAGTACTTC	CASSQVQITPDEQYF
.	TRBJ2-5	TRBV27	TRBD2	TGTGCCAGCAGTTTAGCGGGGGTTGAGACCCAGTACTTC	CASSLAGVETQYF
.	TRBJ2-7	TRBV9	TRBD2	TGTGCCAGCAGCATAGGACTAGCGGGAGGCGGGTACGAGCAGTACTTC	CASSIGLAGGGYEQYF
.	TRBJ2-2	TRBV6-5	TRBD2	TGTGCCAGCAGTTCCGAGACTAGCGGGAGGACCGGGGAGCTGTTTTTT	CASSSETSGRTGELFF
.	TRBJ2-1	TRBV5-1	TRBD2	TGCGCCAGCAGCTCCACTAGCGGGAGCCACAATGAGCAGTTCTTC	CASSSTSGSHNEQFF
.	TRBJ2-4	TRBV27	.	TGTGCCAGCAGTTGGAGTCCCGGGAACATTCAGTACTTC	CASSWSPGNIQYF
.	TRBJ1-1	TRBV15	.	TGTGCCACCAGCGGAGGGGGAGACACTGAAGCTTTCTTT	CATSGGGDTEAFF
.	TRBJ2-1	TRBV2	TRBD1	TGTGCCAGCGGCAACCGGGACAGGACCCTCTTC	CASGNRDRTLF
once	TRBJ2-5	TRBV10-1	TRBD1	TGCGCCAGCAGTGACCGACAGGGTACCCTCAAAGAGACCCAGTACTTC	CASSDRQGTLKETQYF
.	TRBJ2-3	TRBV19	.	TGTGCCAGTAGTTTCTCCGGGTATACGCAGTATTTT	CASSFSGYTQYF
.	TRBJ2-7	TRBV28	TRBD1	TGTGCCAGCCTAAGGGAATCCGGGACAGGGGGCTTCAGCTCGGGACACGAGCAGTACTTC	CASLRESGTGGFSSGHEQYF
.	TRBJ2-7	TRBV5-1	TRBD1	TGCGCCAGCAGCCCGGGACAGGGCCCCTACGAGCAGTACTTC	CASSPGQGPYEQYF
.	TRBJ2-7	TRBV11-2	.	TGTGCCAGCAGCTTAGTTCAGAACCCATTCTACGAGCAGTACTTC	CASSLVQNPFYEQYF
.	TRBJ1-4	TRBV2	.	TGTGCCAGCAGCCTGGGACAAGAAAAACTGTTTTTT	CASSLGQEKLFF
.	TRBJ2-7	TRBV15	.	TGTGCCACCAGCAGAGATGAACCGAGCGGGCAGTACTTC	CATSRDEPSGQYF
.	TRBJ1-1	TRBV5-8	.	TGTGCCAGCAACCTAGTCTTCGATGCTTTCTTT	CASNLVFDAFF
.	TRBJ1-1	TRBV9	.	TGTGCCAGCAGCGTAGTGGGGGGGAAAGCTTTCTTT	CASSVVGGKAFF
.	TRBJ2-1	TRBV7-9	.	TGTGCCAGCAGCTTCGGTGAGCGCAATGAGCAGTTCTTC	CASSFGERNEQFF
.	TRBJ2-2	TRBV11-2	.	TGTGCCAGCAGCTTAGTCCCCCGACACGCGAACACCGGGGAGCTGTTTTTT	CASSLVPRHANTGELFF
.	TRBJ2-5	TRBV2	.	TGTGCCAGCAGTGAGTTGGGCCTCGACGGCCCAGAGACCCAGTACTTC	CASSELGLDGPETQYF
.	TRBJ1-1	TRBV28	TRBD1	TGTGCCAGCAGTCCCTTGGGACAGGGTATCACTGAAGCTTTCTTT	CASSPLGQGITEAFF
.	TRBJ1-2	TRBV5-1	.	TGCGCCAGCAGCTTCTCCGGGCCCGAGGGCTATGGCTACACCTTC	CASSFSGPEGYGYTF
.	TRBJ1-2	TRBV6-1	.	TGTGCCAGCGGCAATGGGCAGGGGCGCGGTGGCTACACCTTC	CASGNGQGRGGYTF
.	TRBJ2-7	TRBV11-3	.	TGTGCCAGCAGCTTAGAACTAGCCGACGAGCAGTACTTC	CASSLELADEQYF